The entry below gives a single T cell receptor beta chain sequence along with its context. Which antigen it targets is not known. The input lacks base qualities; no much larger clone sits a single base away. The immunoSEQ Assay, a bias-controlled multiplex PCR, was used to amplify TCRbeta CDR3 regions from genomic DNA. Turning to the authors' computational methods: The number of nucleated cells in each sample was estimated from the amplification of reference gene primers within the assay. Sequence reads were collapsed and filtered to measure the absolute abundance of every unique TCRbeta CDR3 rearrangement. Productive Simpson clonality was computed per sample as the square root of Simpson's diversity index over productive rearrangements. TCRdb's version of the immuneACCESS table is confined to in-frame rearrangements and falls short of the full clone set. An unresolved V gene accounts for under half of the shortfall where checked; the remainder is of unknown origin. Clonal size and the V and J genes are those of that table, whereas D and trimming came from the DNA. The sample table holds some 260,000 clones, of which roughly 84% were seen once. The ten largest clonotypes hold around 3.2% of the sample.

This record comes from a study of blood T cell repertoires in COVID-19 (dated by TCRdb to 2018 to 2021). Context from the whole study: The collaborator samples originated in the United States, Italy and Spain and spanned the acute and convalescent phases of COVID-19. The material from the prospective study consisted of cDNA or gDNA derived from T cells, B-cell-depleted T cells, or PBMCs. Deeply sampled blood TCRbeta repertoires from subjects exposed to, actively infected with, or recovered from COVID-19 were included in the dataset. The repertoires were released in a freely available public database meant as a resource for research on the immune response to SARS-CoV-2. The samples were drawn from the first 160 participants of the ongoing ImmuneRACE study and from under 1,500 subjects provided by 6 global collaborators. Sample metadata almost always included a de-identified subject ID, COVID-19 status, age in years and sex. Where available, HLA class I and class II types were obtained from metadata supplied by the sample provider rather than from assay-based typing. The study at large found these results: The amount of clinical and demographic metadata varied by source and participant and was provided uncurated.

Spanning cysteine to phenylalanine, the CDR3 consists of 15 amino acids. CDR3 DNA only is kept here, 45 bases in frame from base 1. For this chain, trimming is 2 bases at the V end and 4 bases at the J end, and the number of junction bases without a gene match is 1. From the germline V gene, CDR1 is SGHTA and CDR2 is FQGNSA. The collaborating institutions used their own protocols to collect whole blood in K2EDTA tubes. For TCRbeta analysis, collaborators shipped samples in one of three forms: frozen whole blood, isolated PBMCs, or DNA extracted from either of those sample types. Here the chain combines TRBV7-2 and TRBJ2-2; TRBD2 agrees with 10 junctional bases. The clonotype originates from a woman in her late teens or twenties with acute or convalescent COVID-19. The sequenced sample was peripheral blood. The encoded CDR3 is CASSLLAGVTGELFF. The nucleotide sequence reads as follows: TGTGCCAGCAGCTTACTAGCGGGAGTCACCGGGGAGCTGTTTTTT.